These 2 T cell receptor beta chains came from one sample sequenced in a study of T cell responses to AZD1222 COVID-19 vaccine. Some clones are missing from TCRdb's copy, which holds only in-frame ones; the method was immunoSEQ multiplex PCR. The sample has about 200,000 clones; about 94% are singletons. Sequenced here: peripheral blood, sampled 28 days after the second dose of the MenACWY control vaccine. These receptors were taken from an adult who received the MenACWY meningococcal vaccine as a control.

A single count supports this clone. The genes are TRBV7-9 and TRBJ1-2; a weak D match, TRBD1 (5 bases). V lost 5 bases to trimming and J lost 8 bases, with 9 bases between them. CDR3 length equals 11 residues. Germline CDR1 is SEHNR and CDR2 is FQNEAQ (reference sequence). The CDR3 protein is CASSRDGGYTF. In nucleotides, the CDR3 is TGTGCCAGCAGCAGGGACGGGGGCTACACCTTC. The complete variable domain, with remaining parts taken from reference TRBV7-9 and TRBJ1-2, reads DTGVSQNPRHKITKRGQNVTFRCDPISEHNRLYWYRQTLGQGPEFLTYFQNEAQLEKSRLLSDRFSAERPKGSFSTLEIQRTEQGDSAMYLCASSRDGGYTFGSGTRLTVV.

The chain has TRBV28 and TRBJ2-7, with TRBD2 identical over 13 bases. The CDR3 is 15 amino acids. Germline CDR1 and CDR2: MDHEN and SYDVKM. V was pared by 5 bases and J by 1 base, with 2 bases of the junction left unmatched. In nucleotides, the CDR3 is TGTGCCAGCAGTGAGACTAGCGGGGGGTCCTACGAGCAGTACTTC. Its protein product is CASSETSGGSYEQYF.